The clone carrying this T cell receptor beta chain was observed once. This record belongs to a study of T cell changes during pregnancy in multiple sclerosis. Looked up from germline, CDR1 is LNHNV and CDR2 is YYDKDF (reference sequence). The CDR3 runs 15 residues. V lost 7 bases and J lost 2; bases outside the gene matches: 5. The method was immunoSEQ multiplex PCR; TCRdb's version includes in-frame clones alone and lacks a portion of them. This table has 99,000 or so clones, around 93% appearing once. This specimen consisted of peripheral blood, obtained after pregnancy. This receptor was obtained from a female donor with multiple sclerosis, enrolled in a pregnancy study. The chain is built from TRBV15 and TRBJ1-4; TRBD1 agrees at 9 bases. The CDR3 protein is CATNTGGGTNEKLFF. The CDR3 nucleotides are TGTGCCACCAACACAGGGGGCGGTACTAATGAAAAACTGTTTTTT.